This T cell receptor (beta chain) was recorded in a study of blood T cell repertoires in COVID-19. This clone occurred once. The germline gives CDR1 SGHNT, CDR2 YYREEE (reference sequence). The CDR3 sequence is 15 residues long. V was trimmed by 0 bases and J by 4 bases, leaving 8 bases between them. Original handling: Estimates of nucleated cell counts were drawn from the amplification of reference gene primers. Clones were read by immunoSEQ multiplex PCR, and TCRdb kept only the in-frame ones, dropping some. V and J calls and clone size follow that table, whereas D and trimming were derived from the DNA. This sample has 200,000 to 250,000 clones, with 82% found just once.

The chain couples TRBV5-4 to TRBJ1-6, with a tentative D call TRBD1 (6 bases). The sequenced sample consisted of peripheral blood. This TCR was sampled from a woman aged 80 or older with COVID-19, enrolled during active disease. As DNA, the CDR3 is TGTGCCAGCAGCTTGGGGGGGCTGTATAATTCACCCCTCCACTTT. Residues: CASSLGGLYNSPLHF.